A selection of T cell receptor beta chains follows, all from one sample in a study of blood T cell repertoires in COVID-19. Sequenced by immunoSEQ multiplex PCR; TCRdb stores in-frame clones only, minus some. The sample holds under 250,000 clones, 80% to 90% seen once. The material sequenced was peripheral blood. Receptors originate from a man aged 40-49 years with active or convalescent COVID-19. Both conserved end residues are part of each CDR3. D genes are given only for firm matches. Part of the rows lack a size; the others show once, few, many or a class for expanded clones.

size,length,D,J,V,CDR3,DNA
.,16,TRBD2,TRBJ2-2,TRBV6-1,CASSAGLAGNTGELFF,TGTGCCAGCAGTGCTGGACTAGCGGGAAACACCGGGGAGCTGTTTTTT
.,13,TRBD1,TRBJ2-2,TRBV14,CASSRQGIGELFF,TGTGCCAGCAGCCGACAGGGAATCGGGGAGCTGTTTTTT
.,15,.,TRBJ2-1,TRBV19,CASSKAAGSYNEQFF,TGTGCCAGTAGTAAAGCGGCCGGGTCCTACAATGAGCAGTTCTTC
.,15,TRBD2,TRBJ2-5,TRBV25-1,CASSPTRGVQETQYF,TGTGCCAGCAGTCCTACGCGGGGGGTCCAAGAGACCCAGTACTTC
.,15,TRBD1,TRBJ1-6,TRBV6-5,CASSRQGRTNSPLHF,TGTGCCAGCAGCCGACAGGGAAGGACAAATTCACCCCTCCACTTT
once,13,TRBD1,TRBJ1-2,TRBV11-2,CASSLVTGDGYTF,TGTGCCAGCAGCTTAGTAACAGGGGATGGCTACACCTTC
.,13,TRBD1,TRBJ1-4,TRBV29-1,CSATGGSYEKLFF,TGCAGCGCCACAGGGGGCTCCTATGAAAAACTGTTTTTT
.,15,.,TRBJ2-6,TRBV10-3,CAISPGTSGANVLTF,TGTGCCATCAGCCCCGGGACATCTGGGGCCAACGTCCTGACTTTC
once,15,.,TRBJ1-5,TRBV3-1/TRBV3-2,CASSQGGEGNQPQHF,TGTGCCAGCAGCCAAGGGGGGGAGGGCAATCAGCCCCAGCATTTT
.,14,.,TRBJ1-1,TRBV6-5,CASSHQGWNTEAFF,TGTGCCAGCAGTCATCAGGGGTGGAACACTGAAGCTTTCTTT
.,14,TRBD1,TRBJ1-5,TRBV5-5,CASSLQGGNQPQHF,TGTGCCAGCAGCTTGCAGGGGGGCAATCAGCCCCAGCATTTT
.,14,.,TRBJ1-1,TRBV7-2,CASSLYSGHSASFF,TGTGCCAGCAGCTTATATTCAGGGCATTCCGCAAGTTTCTTT
few,15,.,TRBJ1-3,TRBV4-1,CASRDIQVGGNTIYF,TGCGCCAGCAGAGACATACAAGTTGGTGGAAACACCATATATTTT
.,15,.,TRBJ2-5,TRBV19,CASSRRGPGSETQYF,TGTGCCAGTAGTAGGAGGGGTCCAGGATCAGAGACCCAGTACTTC
.,16,.,TRBJ1-2,TRBV2,CASSEAAGAIYYGYTF,TGTGCCAGCAGTGAAGCTGCAGGGGCCATTTACTATGGCTACACCTTC
.,19,TRBD1,TRBJ1-3,TRBV18,CASSLSQPGQQFSGNTIYF,TGTGCCAGCTCACTTTCCCAACCGGGACAGCAGTTCTCTGGAAACACCATATATTTT